Each of the 18 T cell receptor beta chains below was sequenced from the same sample in a study of Graves' ophthalmopathy and Graves' hyperthyroidism. Amplifying from RNA transcripts, the study obtained TCR beta CDR3 regions. Second-round multiplex PCR came after first-round RT-PCR with HTBI primers. Each CDR3 protein gets one entry after TCRdb re-called the multiplex PCR reads with MiXCR. The sample holds a few hundred thousand distinct CDR3 sequences, approximately 18% seen once. Sequenced: peripheral blood. The receptors stem from an adult woman with stable Graves' hyperthyroidism.

This clonotype was seen at least ten times. The CDR3 region has the DNA TGTGCCAGCAGGAGGGATTTCGAGCAGTACTTC. Amino acids: CASRRDFEQYF. The J gene is TRBJ2-7, the V gene TRBV2, with D perhaps TRBD2 (5 bases). The V and J ends lost 6 bases and 6 bases respectively, with 9 bases between them. CDR3 length: 11 amino acids. Germline V CDR1 and CDR2: SNHLY, FYNNEI.

As concerns this clonotype: The CDR3 does not end in the conserved phenylalanine or tryptophan, so this is likely a read error. This chain's CDR3 is CASTTTWPPYGYTL. The DNA of the CDR3 is TGTGCCAGCACAACGACATGGCCTCCCTATGGCTACACCCTC. The chain joins TRBV6-2 or TRBV6-3 to TRBJ1-2; D gene uncertain. Germline V gene sequence: CDR1 MNHEY, CDR2 SVGEGT. V was pared by 7 bases and J by 4 bases, with 16 bases between. This CDR3 spans 14 amino acids.

This clonotype was recorded many times. The chain joins TRBV15 to TRBJ2-7, with D perhaps given as TRBD1 or TRBD2 (5 bases each). The CDR3 sequence is 17 residues long. Between the trimmed V and J ends, which lost 5 bases and 3 bases, there was a span of 23 bases. CDR1 is LNHNV, CDR2 YYDKDF, per germline (reference sequence). The CDR3 spells CATSQIQGLRGGYEQYF. The CDR3 DNA reads as TGTGCCACCAGCCAAATCCAAGGTCTTCGTGGGGGCTACGAGCAGTACTTC.

As for this clonotype: A read error may produce the germline difference seen at one junction end. The chain employs TRBV7-6 and TRBJ2-4, with 10 bases identical to TRBD1. CDR1 is SGHVS, CDR2 FNYEAQ, per germline. The CDR3 sequence is 14 residues long. CDR3 loop: CASSPDRGADIKYF. In DNA, the CDR3 is TGTGCCAGCAGCCCGGACAGGGGGGCGGACATTAAGTACTTC. The full variable domain, in which reference TRBV7-6 and TRBJ2-4 provide the parts outside the CDR3, is GAGVSQSPRYKVTKRGQDVALRCDPISGHVSLYWYRQALGQGPEFLTYFNYEAQQDKSGLPNDRFSAERPEGSISTLTIQRTEQRDSAMYRCASSPDRGADIKYFGAGTRLSVL.

This clonotype was detected ten times or more. The CDR3, as DNA: TGTGCCAGCAGCTCAAACAGGGTACAAGAGACCCAGTACTTC. It is translated as CASSSNRVQETQYF. This chain links TRBV13 with TRBJ2-5, with D possibly being TRBD1 (6 bases). Germline values: CDR1 PRHDT, CDR2 FYEKMQ (reference sequence). This CDR3 has 14 residues. The ends were cut back, 4 bases at V and 2 bases at J, with 11 bases in the middle.

This clonotype was found many times. The rearrangement joins TRBV6-5 to TRBJ2-2; D remains ambiguous. The germline gives CDR1 MNHEY, CDR2 SVGAGI. The CDR3 sequence is 14 residues long. V was clipped by 5 bases and J by 3 bases, with 10 bases between them. DNA for the CDR3: TGTGCCAGCAGTCCCAGTATGGACACCGGGGAGCTGTTTTTT. It is translated as CASSPSMDTGELFF.

The J gene is TRBJ2-7, the V gene TRBV28; 10 bases map to TRBD1. This CDR3 spans 15 amino acids. The trim removed 7 bases at V and 5 bases at J, leaving 11 bases unmatched. In germline, CDR1 is MDHEN, CDR2 SYDVKM. CDR3 bases: TGTGCCAGCATTACTCCGGGACAGGGGACCAACGAGCAGTACTTC. It translates to CASITPGQGTNEQYF. Full variable domain (rest looked up from reference TRBV28 and TRBJ2-7): DVKVTQSSRYLVKRTGEKVFLECVQDMDHENMFWYRQDPGLGLRLIYFSYDVKMKEKGDIPEGYSVSREKKERFSLILESASTNQTSMYLCASITPGQGTNEQYFGPGTRLTVT.

The V call is TRBV18, the J call TRBJ1-1; the D is unclear. CDR1 and CDR2 (germline): KGHSH, LQKENI. With 1 base removed from V and 5 bases from J, the gap between germline ends came to 11 bases. The CDR3 has 14 residues. The CDR3 sequence is CASSPRHADTEAFF. Written as DNA, the CDR3 is TGTGCCAGCTCACCACGGCACGCTGATACTGAAGCTTTCTTT.

The sample holds many counts of this clonotype. The CDR3 DNA is TGTGCCAGCAAATTGGCGGGACAGACTTATTCACCCCTCCACTTT. Translation: CASKLAGQTYSPLHF. J is TRBJ1-6 and V is TRBV28; TRBD1 matches 7 bases. CDR1 and CDR2 from the germline V gene are MDHEN and SYDVKM. V was pared by 7 bases and J by 8 bases, with 11 bases of the junction left unmatched. The CDR3 spans 15 residues.

This clonotype was observed many times. V usage is TRBV2 and J usage is TRBJ1-1, with 7 bases identical to TRBD1. This CDR3 is 16 amino acids long. V lost 5 bases and J lost 1; bases outside the gene matches: 10. The germline gives CDR1 SNHLY, CDR2 FYNNEI. The CDR3 loop reads CASSFDRAYTNTEAFF. DNA of the CDR3: TGTGCCAGCAGTTTCGACAGGGCCTATACGAACACTGAAGCTTTCTTT.

This clonotype was picked up many times. The chain uses TRBV12-3 or TRBV12-4 and TRBJ2-5; 8 bases line up with TRBD2. The CDR3 runs to 16 residues. V was pared by 6 bases and J by 5 bases, with 14 bases of the junction left unmatched. The CDR3 nucleotides are TGTGCCAGCAGGCTCGGGGGGGCGGGAGGTGGGGAGACCCAGTACTTC. Its protein product is CASRLGGAGGGETQYF.

This chain connects TRBV18 to TRBJ1-5; 8 nucleotides match TRBD1. The CDR3 has 14 residues. After removal of 3 bases from V and 5 bases from J, the junction contained 3 bases not matched to a gene. Germline V gives CDR1 KGHSH, CDR2 LQKENI. The CDR3 DNA reads TGTGCCAGCTCACCCTCAGGGGGCGATCAGCCCCAGCATTTT. It is translated as CASSPSGGDQPQHF.

This clonotype appeared many times. The J gene is TRBJ1-2, the V gene TRBV6-1; unclear D gene. This CDR3 contains 14 residues. The V and J ends lost 7 bases and 1 base respectively, with 13 bases between them. From germline, CDR1 is MNHNS and CDR2 SASEGT. The CDR3 loop reads CASTQKGSNYGYTF. Here the CDR3 DNA reads TGTGCCAGCACCCAGAAGGGCAGTAACTATGGCTACACCTTC.

This chain connects TRBV7-9 to TRBJ1-3; D is ambiguous. V lost 10 bases and J 6 bases, leaving 16 bases between the germline ends. Germline V gene lookup returns CDR1 SEHNR and CDR2 FQNEAQ (reference sequence). This CDR3 is 13 amino acids long. CDR3 sequence (DNA): TGTGCCACCCGCAGGCAGATCGAAAACACCATATATTTT. The encoded protein is CATRRQIENTIYF.

The sample holds many counts of this clonotype. DNA for the CDR3: TGTGCCAGCAGCCCATCGACGCAAGAGACCCAGTACTTC. Protein product: CASSPSTQETQYF. V gene TRBV7-9 combines with J gene TRBJ2-5; D ambiguous. Germline CDR1 and CDR2: SEHNR and FQNEAQ (reference sequence). V was trimmed by 5 bases and J by 2 bases, leaving 9 bases between them. The CDR3 loop spans 13 amino acids.

This clonotype was detected many times. V gene TRBV29-1 combines with J gene TRBJ1-1; D perhaps matches TRBD1 (6 bases). The germline V and J ends were trimmed by 5 bases and 6 bases, with 22 bases remaining between them. Per the germline V gene, CDR1 is SQVTM and CDR2 is ANQGSEA. This CDR3 has 15 residues. The CDR3 is CSVLHRDPGDAEAFF. The CDR3 bases are TGCAGCGTTCTCCACCGGGATCCAGGGGACGCTGAAGCTTTCTTT.

This clonotype was found many times. CDR3 protein: CASSPFPGQNNSPLHF. The CDR3, as DNA: TGTGCCAGCTCACCCTTTCCGGGACAGAATAATTCACCCCTCCACTTT. This rearrangement joins TRBV18 to TRBJ1-6; 7 positions agree with TRBD1. Trimming took 3 bases from V and 5 from J; bases not matched to a gene: 7. The germline CDR1 and CDR2 sequences are KGHSH and LQKENI. This CDR3 contains 16 residues.

In its sample, this clonotype was seen many times. The chain combines TRBV6-1 with TRBJ1-2; D is uncertain. The CDR3 length is 13 residues. Trimming stripped 3 bases from V and 2 bases from J, with 7 bases between. The germline CDR1 and CDR2 sequences are MNHNS and SASEGT. Here the CDR3 reads CASSDPLNYGYTF. In nucleotides, the CDR3 is TGTGCCAGCAGTGACCCGCTAAACTATGGCTACACCTTC.